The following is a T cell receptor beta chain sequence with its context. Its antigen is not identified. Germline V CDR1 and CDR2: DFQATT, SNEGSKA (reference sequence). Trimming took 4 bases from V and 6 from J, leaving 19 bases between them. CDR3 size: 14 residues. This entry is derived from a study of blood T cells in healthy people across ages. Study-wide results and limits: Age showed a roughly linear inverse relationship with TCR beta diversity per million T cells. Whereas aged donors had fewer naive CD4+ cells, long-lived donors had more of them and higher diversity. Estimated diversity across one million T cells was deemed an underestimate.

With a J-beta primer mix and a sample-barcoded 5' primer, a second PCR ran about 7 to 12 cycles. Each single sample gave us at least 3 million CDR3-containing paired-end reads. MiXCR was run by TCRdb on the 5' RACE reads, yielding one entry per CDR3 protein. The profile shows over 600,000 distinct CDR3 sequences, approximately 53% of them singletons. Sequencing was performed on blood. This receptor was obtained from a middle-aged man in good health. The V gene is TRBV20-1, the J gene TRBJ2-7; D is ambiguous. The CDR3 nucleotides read TGCAGTGCTACAACCCGTGCCCTCGGCCCCGAGCAGTACTTC. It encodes CSATTRALGPEQYF.